This TCR beta chain was identified during a study of cytomegalovirus exposure and HLA in healthy donors. Study-wide background: Early release data held 80 million to 100 million unique TCRs from HLA-typed donors.

PCR employed 60 Vbeta and 13 Jbeta primers. Profiled with immunoSEQ multiplex PCR; TCRdb holds only in-frame clones, not every one. The sample has about 190,000 clones, 60% to 80% seen once. About this clone: Its antigen is currently unknown.

Germline loops: CDR1 SGHNT, CDR2 YYREEE (reference sequence). The CDR3 has 18 residues. J was trimmed by 0 bases and V by 4 bases; bases with no gene match: 12. Study-wide points: TRBV6-2, TRBV6-3 and some other V segments were excluded as indistinguishable. TCR beta chains associated with HLA were, in a later analysis, more clonally expanded than equally common others. The study designated 150 or so TCR beta chains cytomegalovirus-associated.

This sequence joins TRBV5-4 and TRBJ2-2; TRBD2 aligns across 7 bases. The clonotype originates from a woman in her late teens or twenties in good health and CMV-seronegative. Material for sequencing was PBMCs. The CDR3 protein is CASSHGTALAANTGELFF. Written as DNA, the CDR3 is TGTGCCAGCAGCCACGGGACGGCCCTAGCGGCGAACACCGGGGAGCTGTTTTTT.